The rows below give T cell receptor beta chains drawn from one sample of a study of post-analysis software for immune sequencing data. TCRdb reanalysed the PCR reads using MiXCR and keeps one entry per CDR3 protein. This repertoire shows about 680,000 distinct CDR3 sequences, 59% found once; its top ten account for about 11%. Sequencing was carried out using blood. The origin of the receptors is a girl aged 2-9 years with multiple sclerosis. CDR3s include the opening cysteine and the closing phenylalanine or tryptophan. A D gene is named only where the DNA matches it firmly. Expanded clones get a size class; other rows say once, few or many, or leave the size out.

CDR3,DNA,size,V,D,J
CASSLARGGAKNIQYF,TGTGCCAGCAGCTTAGCGCGGGGGGGCGCCAAAAACATTCAGTACTTC,.,TRBV7-2,TRBD2,TRBJ2-4
CASSLIRTSGSLNEQFF,TGCGCCAGCAGCCTGATCCGGACTAGCGGGAGTTTGAATGAGCAGTTCTTC,.,TRBV4-1,TRBD2,TRBJ2-1
CSVEPQGVGQFF,TGCAGCGTTGAGCCACAGGGGGTTGGGCAGTTCTTC,once,TRBV29-1,TRBD1,TRBJ2-1
CASSLNGGRNSPLHF,TGTGCCAGCAGCTTAAACGGGGGGCGGAATTCACCCCTCCACTTT,.,TRBV7-3,.,TRBJ1-6
CAISEGERTDTQYF,TGTGCCATCAGTGAGGGGGAACGCACAGATACGCAGTATTTT,.,TRBV10-3,.,TRBJ2-3
CATDANGDTQYF,TGTGCCACCGATGCCAACGGGGATACGCAGTATTTT,.,TRBV15,.,TRBJ2-3
CSATGTEVYEQYF,TGCAGTGCTACCGGGACAGAGGTTTACGAGCAGTACTTC,.,TRBV20-1,TRBD1,TRBJ2-7
CASSPGQGYSPLHF,TGTGCCAGCAGCCCTGGACAGGGTTATTCACCCCTCCACTTT,few,TRBV6-6,TRBD1,TRBJ1-6
CSARDGTVGEQFF,TGCAGTGCTAGAGATGGAACCGTCGGTGAGCAGTTCTTC,.,TRBV20-1,.,TRBJ2-1
CASRPVGGFFAEAFF,TGTGCCAGCAGGCCCGTCGGGGGGTTTTTCGCTGAAGCTTTCTTT,.,TRBV6-5,.,TRBJ1-1
CSVEVPGEVADTQYF,TGCAGCGTCGAAGTCCCGGGGGAGGTGGCGGATACGCAGTATTTT,once,TRBV29-1,.,TRBJ2-3
CASIVGDTQYF,TGTGCCAGCATCGTCGGGGATACGCAGTATTTT,.,TRBV2,.,TRBJ2-3
CASSLVLAGAGEQFF,TGTGCCAGCAGCTTAGTTCTAGCGGGAGCTGGGGAGCAGTTCTTC,.,TRBV7-3,TRBD2,TRBJ2-1
CASSPGGDLPREQYF,TGCGCCAGCAGCCCTGGAGGAGACCTGCCTCGAGAGCAGTACTTC,.,TRBV5-1,.,TRBJ2-4
CASSLRGGEGSPLHF,TGTGCCAGCAGCTTACGGGGAGGGGAAGGATCACCCCTCCACTTT,.,TRBV7-3,.,TRBJ1-6
CASGKGAGEQYF,TGTGCCAGCGGTAAAGGGGCTGGCGAGCAGTACTTC,.,TRBV27,.,TRBJ2-7
CASSFGQGAPIYGYTF,TGTGCCAGCAGTTTCGGACAGGGAGCCCCCATCTATGGCTACACCTTC,.,TRBV7-8,TRBD1,TRBJ1-2
CSVVGFRETPYTDTQYF,TGCAGCGTTGTTGGCTTTCGGGAGACCCCTTACACAGATACGCAGTATTTT,.,TRBV29-1,.,TRBJ2-3
CASNLAGNTGELFF,TGTGCCAGCAATTTAGCCGGGAACACCGGGGAGCTGTTTTTT,.,TRBV12-3/TRBV12-4,.,TRBJ2-2
CSARDLGGGEAETQYF,TGCAGTGCTAGAGACCTTGGAGGGGGCGAGGCCGAGACCCAGTACTTC,.,TRBV20-1,.,TRBJ2-5
CSVETGSCEQYF,TGCAGCGTTGAGACTGGATCCTGCGAGCAGTACTTC,.,TRBV29-1,.,TRBJ2-7
CASSYSGTDLMNTEAFF,TGTGCCAGCAGTTACTCGGGGACAGATCTGATGAACACTGAAGCTTTCTTT,.,TRBV6-5,TRBD1,TRBJ1-1
CASSYQSSYEQYF,TGCGCCAGCAGCTACCAATCCTCCTACGAGCAGTACTTC,few,TRBV5-1,.,TRBJ2-7
CASSLEDRASLEQYF,TGCGCCAGCAGCTTGGAGGACAGGGCTAGCCTCGAGCAGTACTTC,few,TRBV5-1,TRBD1,TRBJ2-7
CASSPLGSGGGKTDTQYF,TGTGCCAGCTCACCACTTGGGTCAGGCGGAGGTAAAACAGATACGCAGTATTTT,once,TRBV18,.,TRBJ2-3
CASSDSTGGYLTEQYF,TGTGCCAGCAGTGACTCTACTGGGGGGTACCTCACCGAGCAGTACTTC,.,TRBV25-1,.,TRBJ2-7
CASSPLLYLTDTQYF,TGTGCCAGCAGCCCTCTGTTGTACCTCACAGATACGCAGTATTTT,.,TRBV7-2,.,TRBJ2-3
CASSAGPTQETQYF,TGCGCCAGCAGCGCGGGACCAACGCAAGAGACCCAGTACTTC,.,TRBV5-1,.,TRBJ2-5
CSVAGTSGRTDTQYF,TGCAGCGTTGCAGGGACTAGCGGTCGGACAGATACGCAGTATTTT,few,TRBV29-1,TRBD2,TRBJ2-3